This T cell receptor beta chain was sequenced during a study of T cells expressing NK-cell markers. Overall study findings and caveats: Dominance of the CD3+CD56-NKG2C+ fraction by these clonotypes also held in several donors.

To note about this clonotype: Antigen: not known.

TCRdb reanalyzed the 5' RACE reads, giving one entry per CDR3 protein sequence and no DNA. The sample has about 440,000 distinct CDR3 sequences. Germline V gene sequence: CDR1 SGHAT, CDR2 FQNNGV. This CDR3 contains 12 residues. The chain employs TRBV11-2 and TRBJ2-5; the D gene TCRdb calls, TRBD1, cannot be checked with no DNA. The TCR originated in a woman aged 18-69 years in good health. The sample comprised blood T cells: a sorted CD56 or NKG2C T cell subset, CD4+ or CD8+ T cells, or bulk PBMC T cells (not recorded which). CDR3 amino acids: CASSPSLGPQYF.